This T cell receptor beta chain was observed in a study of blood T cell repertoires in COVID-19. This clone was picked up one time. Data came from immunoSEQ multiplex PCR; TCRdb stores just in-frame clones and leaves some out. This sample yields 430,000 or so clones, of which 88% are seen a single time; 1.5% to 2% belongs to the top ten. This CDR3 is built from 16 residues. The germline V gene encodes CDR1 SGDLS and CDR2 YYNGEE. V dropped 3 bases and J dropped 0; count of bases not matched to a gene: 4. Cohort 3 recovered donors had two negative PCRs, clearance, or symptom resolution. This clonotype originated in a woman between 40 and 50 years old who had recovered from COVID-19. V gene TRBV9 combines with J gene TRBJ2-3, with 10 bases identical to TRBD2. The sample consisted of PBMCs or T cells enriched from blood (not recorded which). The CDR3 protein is CASSAASGRSTDTQYF. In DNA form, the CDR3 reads TGTGCCAGCAGCGCGGCTAGCGGGAGAAGCACAGATACGCAGTATTTT.